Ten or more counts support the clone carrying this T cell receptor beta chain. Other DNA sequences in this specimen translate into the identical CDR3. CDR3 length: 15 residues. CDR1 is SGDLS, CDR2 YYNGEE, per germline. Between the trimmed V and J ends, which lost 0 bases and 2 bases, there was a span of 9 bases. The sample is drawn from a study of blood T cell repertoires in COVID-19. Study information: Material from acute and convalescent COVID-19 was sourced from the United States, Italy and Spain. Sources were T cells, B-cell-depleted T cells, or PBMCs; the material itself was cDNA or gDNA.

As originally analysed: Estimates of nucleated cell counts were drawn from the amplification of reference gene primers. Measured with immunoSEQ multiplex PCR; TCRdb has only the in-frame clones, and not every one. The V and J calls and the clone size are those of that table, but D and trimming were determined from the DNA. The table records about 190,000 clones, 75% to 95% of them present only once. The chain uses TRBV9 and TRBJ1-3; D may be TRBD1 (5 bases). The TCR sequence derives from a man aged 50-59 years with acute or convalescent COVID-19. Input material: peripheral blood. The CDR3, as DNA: TGTGCCAGCAGCGTAGGGGGGGTAACTGGAAACACCATATATTTT. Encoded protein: CASSVGGVTGNTIYF.